The table lists the clone carrying this TCR beta chain with many counts. Antigen unknown. The data are from a study of early T cells in non-severe SARS-CoV-2 infection. Overall study: Sequencing targeted bulk RNA from unsorted whole blood, leaving chains unpaired. Study-wide results and limits: The study's VDJdb matching favored anti-spike CD8 responses and missed private and CD4 specificities.

As part of library construction, unique molecular identifiers were attached to individual cDNA molecules. One entry per CDR3 protein results from TCRdb running MiXCR on the 5' RACE reads. The sample consists of more than 20,000 distinct CDR3 sequences, roughly 4.1% of them appearing once. Trimming removed 3 bases from V and 4 bases from J, with 6 bases in between. The CDR3 contains 12 residues. This TCR came from an adult who was a healthcare worker with PCR-confirmed SARS-CoV-2 infection or an uninfected control (not recorded which). The sequencing input was whole blood. The chain joins TRBV12-3 or TRBV12-4 to TRBJ1-2; no reliable D call. CDR3 protein: CASSFLGYGYTF. The CDR3 DNA is TGTGCCAGCAGTTTTTTAGGCTATGGCTACACCTTC.